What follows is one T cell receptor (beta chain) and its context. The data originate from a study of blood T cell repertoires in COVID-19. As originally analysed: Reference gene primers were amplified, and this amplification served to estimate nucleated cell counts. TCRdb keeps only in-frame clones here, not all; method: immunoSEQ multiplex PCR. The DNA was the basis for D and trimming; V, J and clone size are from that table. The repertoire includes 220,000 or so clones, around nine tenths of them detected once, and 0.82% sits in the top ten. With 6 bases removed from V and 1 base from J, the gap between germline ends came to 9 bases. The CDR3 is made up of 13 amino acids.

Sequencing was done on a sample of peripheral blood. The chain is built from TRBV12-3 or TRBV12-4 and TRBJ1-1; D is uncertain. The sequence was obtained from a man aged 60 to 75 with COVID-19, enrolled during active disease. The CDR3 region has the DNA TGTGCCAGCAGACGCGGATCGAACACTGAAGCTTTCTTT. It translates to CASRRGSNTEAFF.